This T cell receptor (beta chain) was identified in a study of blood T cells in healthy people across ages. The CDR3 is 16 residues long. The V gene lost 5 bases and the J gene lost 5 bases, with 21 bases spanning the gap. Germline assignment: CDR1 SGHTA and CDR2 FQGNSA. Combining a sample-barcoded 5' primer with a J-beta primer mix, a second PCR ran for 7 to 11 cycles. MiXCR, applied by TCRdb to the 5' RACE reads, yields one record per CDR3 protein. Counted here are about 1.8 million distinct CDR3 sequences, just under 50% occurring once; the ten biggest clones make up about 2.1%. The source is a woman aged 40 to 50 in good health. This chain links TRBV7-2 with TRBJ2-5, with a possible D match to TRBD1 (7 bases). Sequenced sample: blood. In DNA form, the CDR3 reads TGTGCCAGCAGCCCCATCTGGAGGGGGCGGATGGAGACCCAGTACTTC. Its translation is CASSPIWRGRMETQYF. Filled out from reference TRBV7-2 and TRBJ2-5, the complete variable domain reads GAGVSQSPSNKVTEKGKDVELRCDPISGHTALYWYRQSLGQGLEFLIYFQGNSAPDKSGLPSDRFSAERTGGSVSTLTIQRTQQEDSAVYLCASSPIWRGRMETQYFGPGTRLLVL.